The 20 T cell receptor beta chains listed next were all sequenced from one sample in a study of regulatory T cells in long-lasting Graves disease. Sample time point: newly diagnosed GD, antithyroid drugs for less than 3 months. PBMC-derived RNA was used for the TCR library. iRepertoire HTBI primers and Arm-PCR of CDR3 regions built TCR beta libraries. TCRdb fed the multiplex PCR reads into MiXCR, producing one record per CDR3 protein. The profile covers about 370,000 distinct CDR3 sequences, with around 15% appearing a single time and about a fifth taken by the ten largest. Sample: peripheral blood mononuclear cells (PBMCs), taken at new diagnosis, from a patient treated with antithyroid drugs. The origin of the receptors is a female donor with Graves disease.

This clonotype was seen a few times. A far larger clone is only one base removed, so a read error is likely. The rearrangement uses TRBV28 and TRBJ2-5; D is uncertain. V lost 3 bases and J 4 bases, leaving 9 bases between the germline ends. This CDR3 is built from 13 residues. From germline, CDR1 is MDHEN and CDR2 SYDVKM. The CDR3 spells CASSLPGAETQYF. The CDR3 DNA reads as TGTGCCAGCAGTTTGCCGGGTGCAGAGACCCAGTACTTC. The full variable domain, with the rest looked up from reference TRBV28 and TRBJ2-5, is DVKVTQSSRYLVKRTGEKVFLECVQDMDHENMFWYRQDPGLGLRLIYFSYDVKMKEKGDIPEGYSVSREKKERFSLILESASTNQTSMYLCASSLPGAETQYFGPGTRLLVL.

This clonotype was observed at least ten times. Germline and junction disagree at one end, which may indicate a read error. This chain connects TRBV5-6 to TRBJ1-1; the match to TRBD1 covers 8 bases. The germline V gene encodes CDR1 SGHDT and CDR2 YYEEEE. This CDR3 comprises 15 residues. The CDR3 region has the DNA TGCGCCAGCAGCTGGGAGGGACAGGTGGTCACTGAAGCTTTCTTT. Amino acid sequence: CASSWEGQVVTEAFF.

This clonotype turned up a few times. This chain connects TRBV5-5 to TRBJ2-3, with a weak D call TRBD2 (6 bases). The V and J ends lost 1 base and 2 bases respectively, with 8 bases between them. CDR1 is SGHKS, CDR2 YYEKEE, per germline (reference sequence). CDR3 length: 14 residues. CDR3 residues: CASSLRRVTDTQYF. CDR3 nucleotides: TGTGCCAGCAGCTTGAGGAGGGTCACAGATACGCAGTATTTT.

The rearrangement links TRBV6-1 to TRBJ1-1, with D perhaps TRBD1 (5 bases). Germline CDR1 is MNHNS and CDR2 is SASEGT. V lost 3 bases to trimming and J lost 7 bases, with 9 bases between them. The CDR3 extends over 12 amino acids. Here the CDR3 reads CASSDPGGEAFF. CDR3 sequence (DNA): TGTGCCAGCAGTGATCCGGGGGGTGAAGCTTTCTTT.

This clonotype was counted many times. This chain links TRBV28 with TRBJ1-1; D gene uncertain. This CDR3 is 11 amino acids long. The V gene's germline CDR1 is MDHEN and CDR2 SYDVKM. V lost 5 bases to trimming and J lost 6 bases, with 7 bases between them. The CDR3 sequence is CASSLPPEAFF. The CDR3 DNA sequence: TGTGCCAGCAGTCTTCCCCCTGAAGCTTTCTTT.

The chain recombines TRBV18 with TRBJ1-5; TRBD1 is a possible D gene (6 bases). The V gene lost 2 bases and the J gene lost 6 bases, with 14 bases spanning the gap. In germline, CDR1 is KGHSH, CDR2 LQKENI. The CDR3 length is 15 residues. DNA of the CDR3: TGTGCCAGCTCACCAGCTAACAGGGATGCTCAGCCCCAGCATTTT. Translation gives CASSPANRDAQPQHF.

There are many counts of this clonotype. This sequence joins TRBV6-2 or TRBV6-3 and TRBJ1-6; no reliable D call. This CDR3 spans 13 amino acids. The V and J ends lost 6 bases and 8 bases respectively, with 11 bases between them. Germline lookup yields CDR1 MNHEY and CDR2 SVGEGT. The CDR3 nucleotides are TGTGCCAGCAGCCCCTCGGGGTATTCACCCCTCCACTTT. It translates to CASSPSGYSPLHF.

Ten or more counts support this clonotype. The rearrangement joins TRBV7-2 to TRBJ2-1; 11 bases match TRBD2. V lost 1 base, J lost 6 bases, and 5 bases stayed unmatched. From germline, CDR1 is SGHTA and CDR2 FQGNSA. There are 16 residues in the CDR3. Written as DNA, the CDR3 is TGTGCCAGCAGCTTAGGGTTAGCGGGAGGGGGCAATGAGCAGTTCTTC. As protein: CASSLGLAGGGNEQFF.

This clonotype was detected a few times. A far larger clone lies a single base away; this is likely a read error. The gene calls are TRBV12-3 or TRBV12-4 and TRBJ2-7; no clear D. The V gene lost 1 base and the J gene lost 7 bases, with 14 bases spanning the gap. The CDR3 consists of 14 residues. CDR3 in amino acids: CASSLGSGWDEQYF. DNA of the CDR3: TGTGCCAGCAGTTTAGGTTCCGGGTGGGATGAGCAGTACTTC.

Note on this clonotype: With a far larger clone one base away, a read error is the likely cause. V and J are TRBV7-9 and TRBJ2-5; 10 nucleotides agree with TRBD2. In germline, CDR1 is SEHNR, CDR2 FQNEAQ (reference sequence). CDR3 length: 20 amino acids. Trimming took 1 base from V and 4 from J; bases not matched to a gene: 18. CDR3 region: CASSLVPLAGATQRGETQYF. The DNA of the CDR3 is TGTGCCAGCAGCTTAGTTCCGCTAGCGGGGGCCACGCAACGGGGAGAGACCCAGTACTTC.

This clonotype occurred many times. The chain joins TRBV2 to TRBJ2-2; D is undetermined. Germline V gene sequence: CDR1 SNHLY, CDR2 FYNNEI. The ends were cut back, 4 bases at V and 1 base at J, with 7 bases in the middle. The CDR3 runs to 14 residues. CDR3 sequence: CASSVTVNTGELFF. Written as DNA, the CDR3 is TGTGCCAGCAGTGTAACAGTGAACACCGGGGAGCTGTTTTTT.

This clonotype came up many times. The chain carries TRBV4-2 and TRBJ1-2; tentatively, D is TRBD1 (5 bases). The CDR3 sequence is 16 residues long. Trimming cost V 0 bases and J 4 bases, with 15 bases left between them. Germline CDR1 LGHNA, CDR2 YNFKEQ. The CDR3, as DNA: TGTGCCAGCAGCCAAGAGAGCCGAGCAGGGACCTATGGCTACACCTTC. It is translated as CASSQESRAGTYGYTF.

This clonotype appeared many times. The rearrangement links TRBV5-5 to TRBJ1-4; a weak D match, TRBD1 (6 bases). The CDR3 contains 16 residues. Trimming took off 3 bases at V and 0 bases at J, with 12 bases between the two ends. Per germline, CDR1 SGHKS and CDR2 YYEKEE (reference sequence). CDR3 in amino acids: CASSWGHRPTNEKLFF. CDR3 sequence (DNA): TGTGCCAGCAGCTGGGGGCACAGACCAACTAATGAAAAACTGTTTTTT.

The table lists this clonotype with many counts. This chain joins TRBV6-1 and TRBJ2-4; D uncertain. Germline V gene lookup returns CDR1 MNHNS and CDR2 SASEGT. The CDR3 extends over 15 amino acids. The germline V and J ends were trimmed by 6 bases and 0 bases, with 12 bases remaining between them. The CDR3 coding sequence is TGTGCCAGCAGACAAGTTGATATAGCCAAAAACATTCAGTACTTC. Residues: CASRQVDIAKNIQYF.

This clonotype was detected many times. The chain carries TRBV7-2 and TRBJ2-3; 8 bases line up with TRBD2. The V segment lost 3 bases and the J segment 2 bases; nucleotides outside the gene matches: 4. The CDR3 length is 15 residues. Germline loops: CDR1 SGHTA, CDR2 FQGNSA. The CDR3 region is CASSLRLAYTDTQYF. The CDR3 nucleotides read TGTGCCAGCAGCTTGCGACTAGCGTACACAGATACGCAGTATTTT. Complete variable domain (other parts from reference TRBV7-2 and TRBJ2-3): GAGVSQSPSNKVTEKGKDVELRCDPISGHTALYWYRQSLGQGLEFLIYFQGNSAPDKSGLPSDRFSAERTGGSVSTLTIQRTQQEDSAVYLCASSLRLAYTDTQYFGPGTRLTVL.

This clonotype showed up many times. The rearrangement uses TRBV2 and TRBJ1-4; D is perhaps TRBD1 (5 bases). Germline CDR1 SNHLY, CDR2 FYNNEI. CDR3 size: 14 residues. V lost 6 bases and J lost 5, with 13 bases in between. CDR3 protein: CASRLGTENEKLFF. The CDR3 bases are TGTGCCAGCAGGTTAGGGACGGAAAATGAAAAACTGTTTTTT.

Comment on this clonotype: A much larger clone differs by one base, so this may be a read error. This chain connects TRBV7-3 to TRBJ2-7, with a tentative D call TRBD2 (5 bases). Trimming stripped 7 bases from V and 7 bases from J, with 20 bases between. This CDR3 is built from 14 residues. Germline-derived CDR1 and CDR2 are SGHTA and FQGTGA. CDR3 nucleotides: TGTGCCAGCACCCCGGCAGGTAGCGACAATGAGCAGTACTTC. Residues: CASTPAGSDNEQYF.

The rearrangement links TRBV19 to TRBJ2-3; D uncertain. Germline-derived CDR1 and CDR2 are LNHDA and SQIVND (reference sequence). Trimming took 0 bases from V and 2 from J, leaving 3 bases between them. The CDR3 totals 13 residues. This chain's CDR3 is CASSIEDTDTQYF. The CDR3 DNA follows: TGTGCCAGTAGTATAGAAGACACAGATACGCAGTATTTT.

The table lists this clonotype with many counts. The chain couples TRBV10-3 to TRBJ2-3, with D possibly called TRBD1 or TRBD2 (5 bases each). The CDR3 contains 12 residues. Germline assignment: CDR1 ENHRY and CDR2 SYGVKD. In DNA form, the CDR3 reads TGTGCTACCGGGACCCAGACAGATACGCAGTATTTT. The encoded protein is CATGTQTDTQYF.

This clonotype was counted at least ten times. The V gene is TRBV12-3 or TRBV12-4, the J gene TRBJ1-1; D gene unclear. This CDR3 spans 12 amino acids. Trimming shortened V by 7 bases and J by 1 base, and 7 bases separated the two germline ends. CDR3 coding DNA: TGTGCCAGCACCGCGAGGAACACTGAAGCTTTCTTT. As protein: CASTARNTEAFF.